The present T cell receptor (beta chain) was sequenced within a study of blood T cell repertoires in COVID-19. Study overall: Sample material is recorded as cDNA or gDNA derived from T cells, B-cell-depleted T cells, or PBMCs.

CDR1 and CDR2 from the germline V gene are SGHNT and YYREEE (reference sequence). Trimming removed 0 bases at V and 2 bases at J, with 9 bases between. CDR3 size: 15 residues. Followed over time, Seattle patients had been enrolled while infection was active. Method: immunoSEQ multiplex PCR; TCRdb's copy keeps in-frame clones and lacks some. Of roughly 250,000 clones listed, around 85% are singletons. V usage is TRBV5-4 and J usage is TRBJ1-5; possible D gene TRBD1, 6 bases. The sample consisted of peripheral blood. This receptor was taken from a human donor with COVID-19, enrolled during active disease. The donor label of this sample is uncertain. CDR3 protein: CASSLDGGRNQPQHF. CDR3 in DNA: TGTGCCAGCAGCTTGGACGGGGGGCGCAATCAGCCCCAGCATTTT.